This T cell receptor beta chain emerged from a study of cytomegalovirus exposure and HLA in healthy donors. Background on the study: When 398 donors were genotyped, over 80% of them were found to fall in the Caucasian-associated ancestry cluster. The study's findings and limits: What was likely a sequencing artifact was a cluster of highly shared sequence variants. Beyond CMV serostatus, there was no information to go on about immune exposure.

Germline V lookup: CDR1 MNHNY, CDR2 SVGAGI (reference sequence). V was trimmed by 6 bases and J by 3 bases, leaving 21 bases between them. The length of the CDR3 is 16 residues. The PCR had 60 Vbeta and 13 Jbeta primers. Assay used: immunoSEQ multiplex PCR; TCRdb lists only in-frame clones, some missing. This table has some 130,000 clones, 60% to 85% appearing once. Concerning this clone itself: Antigen unknown.

Unrecorded immune exposures were likely, despite nominal health at sampling. This TCR was sampled from a female donor in good health and CMV-seropositive. J is TRBJ2-7 and V is TRBV6-6; D possibly corresponds to TRBD1 (6 bases). The sequencing sample was made of PBMCs. The CDR3 coding sequence is TGTGCCAGCAGCTCGAAAAGTACAGGGTCTGGCTACGAGCAGTACTTC. This encodes CASSSKSTGSGYEQYF.